These T cell receptor beta chains were read from a single sample in a study of blood T cell repertoires in COVID-19. Sequenced by immunoSEQ multiplex PCR; TCRdb stores in-frame clones only, minus some. This table holds 93,000 or so clones, roughly nine tenths found once. The specimen sequenced was peripheral blood. These receptors were taken from a human donor in a cohort sampled during active COVID-19. The CDR3 runs from the conserved cysteine through the conserved F or W. Each record gives: J gene, CDR3 length, clone size, D gene, V gene, CDR3 DNA, CDR3 protein. A D gene is named only where the DNA matches it firmly. The listing skips clone size in some rows; elsewhere it reads once, few, many or a size class.

TRBJ2-7 | 17 | NA | TRBD2 | TRBV27 | TGTGCCAGCAGTCTCTCCAAGACTAGCGGGGACTCCTACGAGCAGTACTTC | CASSLSKTSGDSYEQYF
TRBJ1-1 | 13 | NA | NA | TRBV6-6 | TGTGCCAGCAGTTTCCCCTCCCCGAGTGAAGCTTTCTTT | CASSFPSPSEAFF
TRBJ2-3 | 15 | many | NA | TRBV10-3 | TGTGCCAACTCCCCTAGCACGGTTAGCACAGATACGCAGTATTTT | CANSPSTVSTDTQYF
TRBJ1-2 | 13 | once | NA | TRBV6-2/TRBV6-3 | TGTGCCAGCAGTCTCAACAGGAACTATGGCTACACCTTC | CASSLNRNYGYTF
TRBJ2-5 | 15 | NA | TRBD2 | TRBV9 | TGTGCCAGCAGCGTAGGACTAGCGGGGGGAGAGACCCAGTACTTC | CASSVGLAGGETQYF
TRBJ2-1 | 16 | NA | TRBD2 | TRBV5-6 | TGTGCCAGCAGCTTCCCGCTTTTGCTAGCGGACAATGAGCAGTTCTTC | CASSFPLLLADNEQFF
TRBJ2-1 | 15 | NA | NA | TRBV5-6 | TGTGCCAGCAGCTTGGCGGGAGTCCTCTACAATGAGCAGTTCTTC | CASSLAGVLYNEQFF
TRBJ2-7 | 16 | NA | NA | TRBV2 | TGTGCCAGCAGTGAAGCGCTTGCCAGGGCATCCTACGAGCAGTACTTC | CASSEALARASYEQYF
TRBJ2-7 | 17 | NA | TRBD2 | TRBV19 | TGTGCCAGTAGTCCCCGACTAGCGGGAGAGCTATCCTACGAGCAGTACTTC | CASSPRLAGELSYEQYF
TRBJ2-2 | 17 | NA | TRBD1 | TRBV4-2 | TGTGCCAGCAGCCAAGATTGGAGACAGGGCATCACCGGGGAGCTGTTTTTT | CASSQDWRQGITGELFF